This TCR beta chain was documented in a study of high-grade serous ovarian cancer treatment subgroups. Tumor samples were obtained before definitive surgery or chemotherapy. The table came from immunoSEQ multiplex PCR; TCRdb's copy has only in-frame clones and leaves some out. Of thousands of clones in the sample, more than 60% were seen once. Germline V gene lookup returns CDR1 SGHTA and CDR2 FQGNSA. Trimming cost V 1 base and J 4 bases, with 10 bases left between them. The CDR3 is made up of 14 amino acids. This sequence joins TRBV7-2 and TRBJ2-5; perhaps TRBD2 as D (6 bases). This TCR was recovered from a human donor with high-grade serous ovarian cancer. Sequencing used tumor tissue. DNA for the CDR3: TGTGCCAGCAGCTTAGGCGGGCGGGGAGAGACCCAGTACTTC. It is translated as CASSLGGRGETQYF.